This T cell receptor beta chain is from a study of CD8+CD57+ T cells in acquired aplastic anemia. Per germline, CDR1 ENHRY and CDR2 SYGVKD. The CDR3 has 13 amino acids. V was pared by 4 bases and J by 7 bases, with 13 bases between. For CDR3 and TCR beta VDJ profiling, genomic DNA was the template used. Each CDR3 protein is one row after TCRdb ran MiXCR on the reads. The table lists 200,000 to 250,000 distinct CDR3 sequences, 34% of them singletons. The table lists this clonotype with many counts. This TCR was sampled from a human donor in good health, serving as a control. Specimen: sorted CD4+, CD8+, or CD8+CD57+ T cells (not recorded which) from PBMCs. The chain joins TRBV10-3 to TRBJ1-2; D may be TRBD1 (5 bases). The DNA for the CDR3 is TGTGCCATCAGTGGGAGATCGGACACTGGCTACACCTTC. Residues: CAISGRSDTGYTF.